The T cell receptor (beta chain) described here comes from a study of T cell responses to AZD1222 COVID-19 vaccine. Measured with immunoSEQ multiplex PCR; TCRdb has only the in-frame clones, and not every one. This sample has over 95,000 clones, with 70% to 90% found just once. Germline V CDR1 and CDR2: SNHLY, FYNNEI. This CDR3 region has 15 residues. V was clipped by 1 base and J by 1 base, with 8 bases between them. The chain links TRBV2 to TRBJ1-3; D ambiguous. This sequence originates from an adult who received the AZD1222 COVID-19 vaccine. This specimen was peripheral blood, taken 28 days after the second AZD1222 dose. The CDR3 sequence is CASSEGPSSGNTIYF. As DNA, the CDR3 is TGTGCCAGCAGTGAAGGCCCCTCTTCTGGAAACACCATATATTTT. Full variable domain (missing parts from reference TRBV2 and TRBJ1-3): EPEVTQTPSHQVTQMGQEVILRCVPISNHLYFYWYRQILGQKVEFLVSFYNNEISEKSEIFDDQFSVERPDGSNFTLKIRSTKLEDSAMYFCASSEGPSSGNTIYFGEGSWLTVV.